This passage covers 3 T cell receptor beta chains from one sample sequenced in a study of blood T cell repertoires in COVID-19. Profiled with immunoSEQ multiplex PCR; TCRdb holds only in-frame clones, not every one. In the table there are 210,000 or so clones, approximately 80% of which are singletons. Sample: PBMCs or T cells enriched from blood (not recorded which). The receptors derive from a middle-aged woman with acute COVID-19.

This clone came up many times. The chain recombines TRBV6-4 with TRBJ2-3, with TRBD2 matching 12 bases. The CDR3 spans 15 residues. V was clipped by 4 bases and J by 2 bases; unmatched bases: 1. The V gene's germline CDR1 is MRHNA and CDR2 SNTAGT. In nucleotides, the CDR3 is TGTGCCAGCAGTGCTAGCGGGGGGGCCACAGATACGCAGTATTTT. This codes for CASSASGGATDTQYF.

This clone showed up just once. The chain recombines TRBV7-9 with TRBJ2-2, with 7 bases that match TRBD2. The germline V gene encodes CDR1 SEHNR and CDR2 FQNEAQ (reference sequence). Trimming at V came to 4 bases and at J to 4 bases, leaving 12 bases not matched to a gene. The CDR3 runs 17 residues. The CDR3 DNA reads as TGTGCCAGCAGCTCCACAGATCTAGCGGTGGTCACCGGGGAGCTGTTTTTT. Protein: CASSSTDLAVVTGELFF.

J is TRBJ2-1 and V is TRBV15; possibly TRBD1 for D (7 bases). With 5 bases removed from V and 8 bases from J, the gap between germline ends came to 19 bases. From germline, CDR1 is LNHNV and CDR2 YYDKDF (reference sequence). There are 15 residues in the CDR3. The CDR3 region is CATSRHRGGIDEQFF. The CDR3 DNA reads as TGTGCCACCAGCCGACACAGGGGAGGTATCGATGAGCAGTTCTTC.